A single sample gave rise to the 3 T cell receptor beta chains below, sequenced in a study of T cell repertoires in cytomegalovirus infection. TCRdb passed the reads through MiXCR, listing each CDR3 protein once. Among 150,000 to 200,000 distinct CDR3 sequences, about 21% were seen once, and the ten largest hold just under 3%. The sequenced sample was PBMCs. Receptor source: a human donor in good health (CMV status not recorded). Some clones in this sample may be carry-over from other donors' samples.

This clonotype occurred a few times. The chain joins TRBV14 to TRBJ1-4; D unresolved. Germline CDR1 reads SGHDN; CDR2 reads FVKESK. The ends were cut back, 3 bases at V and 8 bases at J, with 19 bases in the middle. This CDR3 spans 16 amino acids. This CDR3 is CASSQLEGGFGEKLFF. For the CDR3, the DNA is TGTGCCAGCAGCCAGCTGGAAGGAGGCTTTGGGGAAAAACTGTTTTTT. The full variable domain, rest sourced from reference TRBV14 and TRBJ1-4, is EAGVTQFPSHSVIEKGQTVTLRCDPISGHDNLYWYRRVMGKEIKFLLHFVKESKQDESGMPNNRFLAERTGGTYSTLKVQPAELEDSGVYFCASSQLEGGFGEKLFFGSGTQLSVL.

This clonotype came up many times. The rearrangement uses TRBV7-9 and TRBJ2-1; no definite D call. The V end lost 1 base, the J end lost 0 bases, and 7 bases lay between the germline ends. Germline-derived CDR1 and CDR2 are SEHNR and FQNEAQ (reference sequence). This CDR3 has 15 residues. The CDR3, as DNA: TGTGCCAGCAGCTTAGACACCGGCTCCTACAATGAGCAGTTCTTC. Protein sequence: CASSLDTGSYNEQFF.

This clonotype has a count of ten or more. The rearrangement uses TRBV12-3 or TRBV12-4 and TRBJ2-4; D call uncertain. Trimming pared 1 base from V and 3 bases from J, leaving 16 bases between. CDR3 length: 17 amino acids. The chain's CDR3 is CASSLDRSGVGKNIQYF. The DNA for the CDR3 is TGTGCCAGCAGTTTAGATCGGTCAGGAGTGGGCAAAAACATTCAGTACTTC.